The T cell receptor beta chain described here comes from a study of OX40 agonist ivuxolimab in advanced cancers. With respect to the entire study: Ivuxolimab, which targeted the costimulatory receptor OX40 (CD134), was an agonistic, fully human IgG2 monoclonal antibody. In the dose-escalation cohort, 82.7% of patients were male, and the mean age was around 60 years, with a range of 23 to 79. Peripheral TCRbeta sequencing was intended to test whether TCR sequence diversity was altered and clonal T-cell expansion was caused by ivuxolimab. Among the approximately 50 dose-escalation patients, about 20 had hepatocellular carcinoma, roughly 15 melanoma, 9 renal cell carcinoma and 9 head and neck cancer. Intravenous ivuxolimab was administered to patients every 2 weeks at six dose levels: 0.01, 0.1, 0.3, 1.5, 3 and 10 mg/kg. Partial responses occurred in three dose-escalation patients: two with cutaneous melanoma and one with hepatocellular carcinoma. The monotherapy dose-escalation portion (N = 52 patients) of the phase I ivuxolimab trial is reported in the paper. Prior anti-PD-1, anti-PD-L1 or anti-CTLA-4 therapy was permitted, and about two fifths of dose-escalation patients had received checkpoint inhibitors.

Genomic DNA was isolated from the sorted cells so that the TCRbeta CDR3 region could be sequenced. The immunoSEQ Assay was used for sequencing of TCRbeta CDR3 regions. The immuneACCESS repertoire file appears here via TCRdb, limited to in-frame rearrangements. These files lack a portion of the clones; in checked studies, under half of the deficit traces to unresolved V genes, and the cause of the others is not known. Present in this sample are over 70,000 clones, roughly 90% of which were seen just once. The top ten hold roughly 0.3% of the sample. The germline V gene (reference sequence) supplies CDR1 SEHNR and CDR2 FQNEAQ. Unmatched junction bases come to 3, with V trimmed by 0 bases and J by 8 bases. Taken from cysteine to phenylalanine, the CDR3 has 13 residues. This entry keeps only the CDR3 DNA: 39 bases, framed from base 1. Patients with autoimmune disease history or receiving systemic immunosuppression were excluded from the trial. Peripheral blood for TCR sequencing was drawn from every dose cohort at baseline, at cycle 4 day 1 and at cycle 7 day 1. The samples were drawn from a first-in-human, open-label, multicenter phase I dose-escalation trial of ivuxolimab. Adults with locally advanced or metastatic melanoma, renal cell, hepatocellular, or head and neck squamous cell carcinoma were enrolled in the trial. CD4+ and CD8+ T cells were sorted separately from peripheral blood before TCR sequencing.

Details on this clone: The specificity of this receptor is unknown. Nothing much larger sits one base from this clone, and base qualities are not available.

The paper as a whole reports these results and caveats: Partial responders in the 0.1-3.0 mg/kg groups had among the lowest normalized peripheral clonal expansion, especially among CD8+ T cells. The antigen specificity of the peripheral T cells that underwent clonal expansion was not determined. Low levels of normalized T-cell clonal expansion were also shown by some nonresponding patients. After ivuxolimab, CD8+ T cells had more expanded clones than CD4+ T cells on average. At doses from 0.1 to 3.0 mg/kg, clonal expansion was seen in both CD4+ and CD8+ blood T cells between baseline and week 6.

This chain is built from TRBV7-9 and TRBJ1-2; TRBD1 matches 7 bases in the middle. The source material was CD4+ or CD8+ T cells sorted from blood, sampled in a trial of the OX40 agonist ivuxolimab. This receptor was taken from an adult with an advanced solid tumor such as melanoma, head and neck, liver or kidney cancer. The sequenced DNA is TGTGCCAGCAGCTTAGCCGGGGACAGAGGCTACACCTTC. Its protein product is CASSLAGDRGYTF.